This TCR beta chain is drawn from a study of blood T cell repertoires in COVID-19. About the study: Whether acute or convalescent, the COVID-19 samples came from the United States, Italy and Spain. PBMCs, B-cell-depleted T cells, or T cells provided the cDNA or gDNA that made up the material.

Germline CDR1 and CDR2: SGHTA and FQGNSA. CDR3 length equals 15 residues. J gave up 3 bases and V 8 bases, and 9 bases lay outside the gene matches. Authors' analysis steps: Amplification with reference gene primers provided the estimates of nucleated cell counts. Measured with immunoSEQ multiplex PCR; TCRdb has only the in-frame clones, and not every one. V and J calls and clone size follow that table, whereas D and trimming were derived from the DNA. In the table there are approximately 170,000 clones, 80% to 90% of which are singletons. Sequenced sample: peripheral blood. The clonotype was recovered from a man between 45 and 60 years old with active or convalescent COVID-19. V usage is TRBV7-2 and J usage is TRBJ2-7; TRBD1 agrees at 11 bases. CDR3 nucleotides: TGTGCCAGCGGACAGGGGGCTAATGGATTCTACGAGCAGTACTTC. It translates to CASGQGANGFYEQYF.